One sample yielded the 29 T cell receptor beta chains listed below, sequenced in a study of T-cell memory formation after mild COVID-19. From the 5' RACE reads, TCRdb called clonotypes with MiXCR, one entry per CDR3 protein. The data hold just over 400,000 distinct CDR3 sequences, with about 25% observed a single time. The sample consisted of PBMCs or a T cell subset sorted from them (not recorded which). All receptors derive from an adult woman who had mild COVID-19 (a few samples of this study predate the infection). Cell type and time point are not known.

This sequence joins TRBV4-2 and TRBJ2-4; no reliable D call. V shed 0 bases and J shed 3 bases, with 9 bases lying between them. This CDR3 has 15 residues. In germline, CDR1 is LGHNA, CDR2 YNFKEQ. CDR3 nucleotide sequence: TGTGCCAGCAGCCAAGAGGTCGAAGGCAAAAACATTCAGTACTTC. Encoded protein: CASSQEVEGKNIQYF.

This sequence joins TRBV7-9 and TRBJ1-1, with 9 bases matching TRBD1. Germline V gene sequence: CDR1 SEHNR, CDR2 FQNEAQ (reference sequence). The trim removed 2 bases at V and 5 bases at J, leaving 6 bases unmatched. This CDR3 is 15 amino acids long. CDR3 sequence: CASSLLPGTGTEAFF. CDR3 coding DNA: TGTGCCAGCAGCTTACTTCCGGGGACAGGGACTGAAGCTTTCTTT.

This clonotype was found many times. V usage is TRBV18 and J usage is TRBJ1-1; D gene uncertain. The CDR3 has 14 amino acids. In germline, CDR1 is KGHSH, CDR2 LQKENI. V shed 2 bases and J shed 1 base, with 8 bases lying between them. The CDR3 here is CASSPGRKNTEAFF. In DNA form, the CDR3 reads TGTGCCAGCTCACCAGGGAGGAAGAACACTGAAGCTTTCTTT.

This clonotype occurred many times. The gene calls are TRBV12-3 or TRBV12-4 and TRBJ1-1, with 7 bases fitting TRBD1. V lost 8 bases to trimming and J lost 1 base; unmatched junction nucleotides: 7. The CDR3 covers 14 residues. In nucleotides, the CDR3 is TGTGCCAGCCGTTGGGGACAGCAGAACACTGAAGCTTTCTTT. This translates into CASRWGQQNTEAFF.

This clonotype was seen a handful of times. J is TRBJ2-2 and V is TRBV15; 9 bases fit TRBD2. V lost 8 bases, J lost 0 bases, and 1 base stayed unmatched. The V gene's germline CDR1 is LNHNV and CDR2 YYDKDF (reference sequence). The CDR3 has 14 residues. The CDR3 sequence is CATLAGANTGELFF. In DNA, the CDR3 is TGTGCCACCTTAGCGGGAGCGAACACCGGGGAGCTGTTTTTT.

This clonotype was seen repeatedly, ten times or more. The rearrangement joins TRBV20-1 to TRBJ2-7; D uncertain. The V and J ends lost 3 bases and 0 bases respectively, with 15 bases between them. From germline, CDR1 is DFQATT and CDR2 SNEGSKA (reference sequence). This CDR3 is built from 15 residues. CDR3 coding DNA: TGCAGTGCTAGGATCTCTCCCGGCTACTCCTACGAGCAGTACTTC. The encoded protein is CSARISPGYSYEQYF.

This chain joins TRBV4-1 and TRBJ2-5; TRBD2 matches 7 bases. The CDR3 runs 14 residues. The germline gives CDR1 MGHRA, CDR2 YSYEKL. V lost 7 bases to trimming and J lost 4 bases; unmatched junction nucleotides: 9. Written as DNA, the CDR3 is TGCGCCAGCACCACCGTAGCGGGTGGAGAGACCCAGTACTTC. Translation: CASTTVAGGETQYF.

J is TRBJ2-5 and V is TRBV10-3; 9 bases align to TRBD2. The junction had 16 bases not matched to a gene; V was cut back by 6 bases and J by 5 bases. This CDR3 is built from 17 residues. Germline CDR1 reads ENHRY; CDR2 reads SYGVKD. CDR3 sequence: CAIRPQSLAGVGETQYF. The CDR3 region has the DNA TGTGCCATCAGACCCCAGTCGTTAGCGGGAGTGGGTGAGACCCAGTACTTC.

CDR3 amino acids: CASSREGFTPLGELFF. CDR3 DNA sequence: TGTGCCAGCAGCCGCGAAGGGTTCACCCCCTTGGGGGAGCTGTTTTTT. The chain is built from TRBV14 and TRBJ2-2; D gene uncertain. Trimming cost V 4 bases and J 8 bases, with 20 bases left between them. Per the germline V gene, CDR1 is SGHDN and CDR2 is FVKESK. The CDR3 extends over 16 amino acids.

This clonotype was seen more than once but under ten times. The CDR3: CASSPLRRETTEAFF. In DNA, the CDR3 is TGTGCCAGCAGCCCGCTACGACGGGAAACCACTGAAGCTTTCTTT. The chain is built from TRBV7-2 and TRBJ1-1; the D is unclear. Germline V gene sequence: CDR1 SGHTA, CDR2 FQGNSA. This CDR3 contains 15 residues. V lost 5 bases, J lost 4 bases, and 17 bases lay in between.

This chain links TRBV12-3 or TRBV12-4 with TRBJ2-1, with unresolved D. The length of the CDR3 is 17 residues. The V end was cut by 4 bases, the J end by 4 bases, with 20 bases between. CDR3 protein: CASSWPSRGSRYNEQFF. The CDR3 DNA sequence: TGTGCCAGCAGTTGGCCCAGCCGTGGTTCACGTTACAATGAGCAGTTCTTC.

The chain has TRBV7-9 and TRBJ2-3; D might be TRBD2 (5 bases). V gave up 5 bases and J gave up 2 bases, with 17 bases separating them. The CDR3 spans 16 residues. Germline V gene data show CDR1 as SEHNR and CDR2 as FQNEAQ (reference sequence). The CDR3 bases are TGTGCCAGCAGCCCGTCCAGTGGACTTTTCACAGATACGCAGTATTTT. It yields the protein CASSPSSGLFTDTQYF.

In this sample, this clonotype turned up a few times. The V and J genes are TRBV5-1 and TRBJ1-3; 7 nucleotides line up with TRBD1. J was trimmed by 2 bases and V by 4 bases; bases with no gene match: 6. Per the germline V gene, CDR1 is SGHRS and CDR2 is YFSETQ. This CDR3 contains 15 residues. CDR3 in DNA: TGCGCCAGCAGCCGGGAGACAGGGCCTGGAAACACCATATATTTT. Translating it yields CASSRETGPGNTIYF.

The CDR3 nucleotides are TGTGCCAGCAGCCCAATCCTCCGGGACTCACACAATGAGCAGTTCTTC. Residues: CASSPILRDSHNEQFF. The chain employs TRBV11-2 and TRBJ2-1, with a weak D call TRBD2 (6 bases). The CDR3 covers 16 residues. Trimming took off 5 bases at V and 5 bases at J, with 19 bases between the two ends. Germline CDR1 SGHAT, CDR2 FQNNGV.

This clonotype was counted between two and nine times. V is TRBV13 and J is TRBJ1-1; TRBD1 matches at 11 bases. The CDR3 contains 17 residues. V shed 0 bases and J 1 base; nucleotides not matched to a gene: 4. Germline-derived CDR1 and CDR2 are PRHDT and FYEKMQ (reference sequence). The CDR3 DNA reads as TGTGCCAGCAGCTTAGGCCGGACAGGGGGCAAGAACACTGAAGCTTTCTTT. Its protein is CASSLGRTGGKNTEAFF.

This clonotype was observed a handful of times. CDR3 amino acids: CATSRDLPGNSPLHF. The CDR3 bases are TGTGCCACCAGCAGAGATTTGCCCGGCAATTCACCCCTCCACTTT. The V call is TRBV15, the J call TRBJ1-6; no firm D call. Germline V CDR1 and CDR2: LNHNV, YYDKDF (reference sequence). The V and J ends lost 0 bases and 7 bases respectively, with 10 bases between them. This CDR3 has 15 amino acids. The whole variable domain, filled in from reference TRBV15 and TRBJ1-6, reads DAMVIQNPRYQVTQFGKPVTLSCSQTLNHNVMYWYQQKSSQAPKLLFHYYDKDFNNEADTPDNFQSRRPNTSFCFLDIRSPGLGDTAMYLCATSRDLPGNSPLHFGNGTRLTVT.

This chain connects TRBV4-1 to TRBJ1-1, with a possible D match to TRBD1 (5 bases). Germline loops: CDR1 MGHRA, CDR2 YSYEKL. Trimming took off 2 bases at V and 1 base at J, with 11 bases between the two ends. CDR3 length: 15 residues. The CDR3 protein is CASSQLPGPNTEAFF. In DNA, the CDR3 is TGCGCCAGCAGCCAACTACCGGGACCGAACACTGAAGCTTTCTTT.

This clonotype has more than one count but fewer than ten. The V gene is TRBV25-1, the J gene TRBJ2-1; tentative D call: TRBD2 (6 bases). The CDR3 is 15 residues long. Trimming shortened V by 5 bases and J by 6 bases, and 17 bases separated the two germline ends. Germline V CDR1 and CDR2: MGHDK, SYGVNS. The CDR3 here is CASSTGGIWGNEQFF. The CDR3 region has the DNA TGTGCCAGCAGTACTGGGGGGATTTGGGGCAATGAGCAGTTCTTC.

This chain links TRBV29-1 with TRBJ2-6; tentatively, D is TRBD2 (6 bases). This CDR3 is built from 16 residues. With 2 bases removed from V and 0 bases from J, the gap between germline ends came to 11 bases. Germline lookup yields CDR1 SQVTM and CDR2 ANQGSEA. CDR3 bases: TGCAGCGTTGAATGGCGGGGACCCTCTGGGGCCAACGTCCTGACTTTC. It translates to CSVEWRGPSGANVLTF. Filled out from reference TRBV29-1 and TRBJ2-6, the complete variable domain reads SAVISQKPSRDICQRGTSLTIQCQVDSQVTMMFWYRQQPGQSLTLIATANQGSEATYESGFVIDKFPISRPNLTFSTLTVSNMSPEDSSIYLCSVEWRGPSGANVLTFGAGSRLTVL.

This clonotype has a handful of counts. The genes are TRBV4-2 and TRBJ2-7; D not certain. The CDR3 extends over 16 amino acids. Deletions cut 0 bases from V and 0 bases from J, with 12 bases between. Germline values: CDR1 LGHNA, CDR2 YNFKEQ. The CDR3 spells CASSQEAVASSYEQYF. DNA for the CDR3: TGTGCCAGCAGCCAAGAGGCGGTCGCGAGCTCCTACGAGCAGTACTTC.

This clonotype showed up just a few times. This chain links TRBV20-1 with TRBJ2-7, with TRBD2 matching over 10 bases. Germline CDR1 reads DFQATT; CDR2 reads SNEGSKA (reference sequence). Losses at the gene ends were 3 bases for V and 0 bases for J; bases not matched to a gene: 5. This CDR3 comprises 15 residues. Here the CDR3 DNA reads TGCAGTGCTAGTGATAGCGGGGGGAGCTCCTACGAGCAGTACTTC. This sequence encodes CSASDSGGSSYEQYF.

The CDR3 here is CASSAQGETQYF. DNA of the CDR3: TGTGCCAGCAGTGCACAGGGTGAGACCCAGTACTTC. The chain joins TRBV25-1 to TRBJ2-5; TRBD1 might be the D (6 bases). The CDR3 is 12 residues long. Germline assignment: CDR1 MGHDK and CDR2 SYGVNS. The V and J ends lost 4 bases and 5 bases respectively, with 8 bases between them.

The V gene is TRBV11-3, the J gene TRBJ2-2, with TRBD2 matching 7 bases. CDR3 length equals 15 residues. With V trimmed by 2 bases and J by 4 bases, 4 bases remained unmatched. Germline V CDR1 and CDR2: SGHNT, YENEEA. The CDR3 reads CASSLFREGTGELFF. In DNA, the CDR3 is TGTGCCAGCAGCTTATTTAGGGAGGGCACCGGGGAGCTGTTTTTT.

The CDR3 reads CSARDRNGMGTGELFF. The CDR3 region has the DNA TGCAGTGCTAGAGATAGGAACGGGATGGGCACCGGGGAGCTGTTTTTT. The rearrangement links TRBV20-1 to TRBJ2-2; TRBD2 is a possible D gene (5 bases). The CDR3 has 16 residues. V shed 0 bases and J shed 4 bases, with 15 bases lying between them. Germline V CDR1 and CDR2: DFQATT, SNEGSKA (reference sequence).

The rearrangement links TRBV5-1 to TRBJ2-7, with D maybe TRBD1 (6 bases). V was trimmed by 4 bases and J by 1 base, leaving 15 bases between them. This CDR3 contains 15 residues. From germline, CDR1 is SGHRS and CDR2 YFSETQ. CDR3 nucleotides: TGCGCCAGCAGCCCTCATTACAGGGAGTCCTACGAGCAGTACTTC. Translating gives CASSPHYRESYEQYF. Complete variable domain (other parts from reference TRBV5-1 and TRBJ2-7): KAGVTQTPRYLIKTRGQQVTLSCSPISGHRSVSWYQQTPGQGLQFLFEYFSETQRNKGNFPGRFSGRQFSNSRSEMNVSTLELGDSALYLCASSPHYRESYEQYFGPGTRLTVT.

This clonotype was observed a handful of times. The CDR3 loop is CASRGRNIQYF. CDR3 nucleotides: TGTGCCAGCAGGGGGAGGAACATTCAGTACTTC. The chain employs TRBV12-3 or TRBV12-4 and TRBJ2-4; the D gene is possibly TRBD2 (6 bases). Trimming stripped 6 bases from V and 7 bases from J, with 7 bases between. CDR3 length equals 11 residues.

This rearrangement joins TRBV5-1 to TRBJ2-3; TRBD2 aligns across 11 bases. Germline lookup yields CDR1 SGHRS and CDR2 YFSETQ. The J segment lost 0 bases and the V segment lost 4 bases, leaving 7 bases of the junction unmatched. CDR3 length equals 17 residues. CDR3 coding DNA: TGCGCCAGCAGCCCGTCTAGCGGGGGGACTAGCACAGATACGCAGTATTTT. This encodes CASSPSSGGTSTDTQYF.

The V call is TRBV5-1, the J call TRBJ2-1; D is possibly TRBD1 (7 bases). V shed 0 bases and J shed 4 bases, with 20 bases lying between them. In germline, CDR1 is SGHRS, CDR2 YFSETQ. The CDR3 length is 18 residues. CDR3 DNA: TGCGCCAGCAGCTTGGCCAGGGGGGTCCTATGGGCTTACAATGAGCAGTTCTTC. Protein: CASSLARGVLWAYNEQFF.

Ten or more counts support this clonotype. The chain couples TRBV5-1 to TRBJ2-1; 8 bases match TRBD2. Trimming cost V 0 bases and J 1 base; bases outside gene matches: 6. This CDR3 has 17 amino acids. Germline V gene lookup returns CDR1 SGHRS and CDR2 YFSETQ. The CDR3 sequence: CASSLDLAGASYNEQFF. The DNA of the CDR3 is TGCGCCAGCAGCTTGGATCTAGCGGGTGCTTCCTACAATGAGCAGTTCTTC.